This TCR beta chain was recorded in a study of CD8+CD57+ T cells in acquired aplastic anemia. Study context: Mean DNA quantity obtained from sorted CD4+ and CD8+ cells was 2.5 to 4 ug. Healthy donors averaged roughly 11 million reads for CD4+ cells.

CDR1 and CDR2 (germline): SGHAT, FQDESV (reference sequence). The CDR3 extends over 14 amino acids. V shed 8 bases and J shed 3 bases, with 14 bases lying between them. The use of genomic DNA as template underpinned the TCR beta VDJ and CDR3 profiling. TCRdb itself ran the reads through MiXCR, one entry per CDR3 protein. The table lists 120,000 or so distinct CDR3 sequences, 48% of them singletons, with 2% to 3% in the top ten. Study observations and caveats: Fewer than 35 sequences, all CD8+ CDR3, were shared between patients and controls. No significant difference in CD8+ Simpson's diversity was found between patients and controls.

A note on this clonotype: Its matching antigen is unknown.

The material sequenced was sorted CD4+, CD8+, or CD8+CD57+ T cells (not recorded which) from PBMCs. V is TRBV11-1 and J is TRBJ2-1; D perhaps matches TRBD2 (6 bases). The source of this sequence is a human donor in good health, serving as a control. CDR3 residues: CASAPASVYNEQFF. CDR3 DNA: TGTGCCAGCGCTCCGGCTAGCGTCTACAATGAGCAGTTCTTC. The full variable domain, with the rest looked up from reference TRBV11-1 and TRBJ2-1, is EAEVAQSPRYKITEKSQAVAFWCDPISGHATLYWYRQILGQGPELLVQFQDESVVDDSQLPKDRFSAERLKGVDSTLKIQPAELGDSAMYLCASAPASVYNEQFFGPGTRLTVL.